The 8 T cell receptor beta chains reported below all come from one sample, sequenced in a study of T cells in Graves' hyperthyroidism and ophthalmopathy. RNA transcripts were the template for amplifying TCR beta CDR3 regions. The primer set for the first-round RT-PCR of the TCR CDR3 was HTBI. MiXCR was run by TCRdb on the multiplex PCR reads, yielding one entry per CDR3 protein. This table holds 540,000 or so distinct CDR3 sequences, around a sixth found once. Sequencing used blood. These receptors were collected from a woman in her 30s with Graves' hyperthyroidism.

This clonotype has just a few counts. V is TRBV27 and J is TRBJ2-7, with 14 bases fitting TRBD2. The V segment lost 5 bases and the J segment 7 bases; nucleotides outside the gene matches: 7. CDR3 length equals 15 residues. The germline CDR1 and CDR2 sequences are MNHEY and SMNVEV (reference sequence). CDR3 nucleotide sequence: TGTGCCAGCAGTCAAGGGACTAGCGGGAGTAATGAGCAGTACTTC. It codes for CASSQGTSGSNEQYF.

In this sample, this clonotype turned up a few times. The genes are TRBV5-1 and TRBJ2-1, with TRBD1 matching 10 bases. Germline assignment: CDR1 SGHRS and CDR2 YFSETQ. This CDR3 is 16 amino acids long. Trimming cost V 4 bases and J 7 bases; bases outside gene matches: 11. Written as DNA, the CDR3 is TGCGCCAGCAGCCCGGTGACAGGGGGCATATGGAATGAGCAGTTCTTC. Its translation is CASSPVTGGIWNEQFF. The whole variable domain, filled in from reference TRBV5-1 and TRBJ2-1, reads KAGVTQTPRYLIKTRGQQVTLSCSPISGHRSVSWYQQTPGQGLQFLFEYFSETQRNKGNFPGRFSGRQFSNSRSEMNVSTLELGDSALYLCASSPVTGGIWNEQFFGPGTRLTVL.

The CDR3 region is CASSDTVANSPLHF. The CDR3 nucleotides are TGTGCCAGCAGCGACACCGTAGCAAATTCACCCCTCCACTTT. The genes are TRBV4-2 and TRBJ1-6; D unresolved. The CDR3 is made up of 14 amino acids. V lost 5 bases and J 7 bases, leaving 12 bases between the germline ends. Per germline, CDR1 LGHNA and CDR2 YNFKEQ.

CDR3 in DNA: TGCAGCGTTGATTCACTAGCTGGCGGGGAGCTGTTTTTT. As protein: CSVDSLAGGELFF. The chain joins TRBV29-1 to TRBJ2-2; the D gene is possibly TRBD2 (6 bases). CDR3 length equals 13 residues. Germline assignment: CDR1 SQVTM and CDR2 ANQGSEA. Deletions cut 3 bases from V and 7 bases from J, with 12 bases between.

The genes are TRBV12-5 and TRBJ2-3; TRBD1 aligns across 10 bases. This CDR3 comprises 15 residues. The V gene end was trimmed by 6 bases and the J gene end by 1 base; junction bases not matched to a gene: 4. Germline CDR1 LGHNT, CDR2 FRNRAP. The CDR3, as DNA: TGTGCTAGTGGACCCGGGACAGGGGGCACAGATACGCAGTATTTT. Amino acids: CASGPGTGGTDTQYF.

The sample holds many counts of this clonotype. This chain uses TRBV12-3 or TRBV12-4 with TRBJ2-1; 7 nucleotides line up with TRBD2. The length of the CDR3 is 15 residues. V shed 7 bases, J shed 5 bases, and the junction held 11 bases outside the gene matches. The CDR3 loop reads CASNPSGTPNNEQFF. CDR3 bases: TGTGCCAGCAATCCAAGCGGGACGCCCAACAATGAGCAGTTCTTC.

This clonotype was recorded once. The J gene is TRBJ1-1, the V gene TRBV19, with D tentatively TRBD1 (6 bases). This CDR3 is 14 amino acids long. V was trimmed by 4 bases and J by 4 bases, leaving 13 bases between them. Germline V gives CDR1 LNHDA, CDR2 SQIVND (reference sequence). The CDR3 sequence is CASSKLQGSTEAFF. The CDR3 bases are TGTGCCAGTAGTAAATTACAGGGTTCCACTGAAGCTTTCTTT.

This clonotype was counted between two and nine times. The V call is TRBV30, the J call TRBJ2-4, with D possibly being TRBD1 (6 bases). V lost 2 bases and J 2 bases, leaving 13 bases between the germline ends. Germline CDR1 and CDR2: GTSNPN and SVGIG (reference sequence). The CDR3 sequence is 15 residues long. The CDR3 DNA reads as TGTGCCTGGAGTACCGACAGGTTCACCAAAAACATTCAGTACTTC. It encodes CAWSTDRFTKNIQYF.